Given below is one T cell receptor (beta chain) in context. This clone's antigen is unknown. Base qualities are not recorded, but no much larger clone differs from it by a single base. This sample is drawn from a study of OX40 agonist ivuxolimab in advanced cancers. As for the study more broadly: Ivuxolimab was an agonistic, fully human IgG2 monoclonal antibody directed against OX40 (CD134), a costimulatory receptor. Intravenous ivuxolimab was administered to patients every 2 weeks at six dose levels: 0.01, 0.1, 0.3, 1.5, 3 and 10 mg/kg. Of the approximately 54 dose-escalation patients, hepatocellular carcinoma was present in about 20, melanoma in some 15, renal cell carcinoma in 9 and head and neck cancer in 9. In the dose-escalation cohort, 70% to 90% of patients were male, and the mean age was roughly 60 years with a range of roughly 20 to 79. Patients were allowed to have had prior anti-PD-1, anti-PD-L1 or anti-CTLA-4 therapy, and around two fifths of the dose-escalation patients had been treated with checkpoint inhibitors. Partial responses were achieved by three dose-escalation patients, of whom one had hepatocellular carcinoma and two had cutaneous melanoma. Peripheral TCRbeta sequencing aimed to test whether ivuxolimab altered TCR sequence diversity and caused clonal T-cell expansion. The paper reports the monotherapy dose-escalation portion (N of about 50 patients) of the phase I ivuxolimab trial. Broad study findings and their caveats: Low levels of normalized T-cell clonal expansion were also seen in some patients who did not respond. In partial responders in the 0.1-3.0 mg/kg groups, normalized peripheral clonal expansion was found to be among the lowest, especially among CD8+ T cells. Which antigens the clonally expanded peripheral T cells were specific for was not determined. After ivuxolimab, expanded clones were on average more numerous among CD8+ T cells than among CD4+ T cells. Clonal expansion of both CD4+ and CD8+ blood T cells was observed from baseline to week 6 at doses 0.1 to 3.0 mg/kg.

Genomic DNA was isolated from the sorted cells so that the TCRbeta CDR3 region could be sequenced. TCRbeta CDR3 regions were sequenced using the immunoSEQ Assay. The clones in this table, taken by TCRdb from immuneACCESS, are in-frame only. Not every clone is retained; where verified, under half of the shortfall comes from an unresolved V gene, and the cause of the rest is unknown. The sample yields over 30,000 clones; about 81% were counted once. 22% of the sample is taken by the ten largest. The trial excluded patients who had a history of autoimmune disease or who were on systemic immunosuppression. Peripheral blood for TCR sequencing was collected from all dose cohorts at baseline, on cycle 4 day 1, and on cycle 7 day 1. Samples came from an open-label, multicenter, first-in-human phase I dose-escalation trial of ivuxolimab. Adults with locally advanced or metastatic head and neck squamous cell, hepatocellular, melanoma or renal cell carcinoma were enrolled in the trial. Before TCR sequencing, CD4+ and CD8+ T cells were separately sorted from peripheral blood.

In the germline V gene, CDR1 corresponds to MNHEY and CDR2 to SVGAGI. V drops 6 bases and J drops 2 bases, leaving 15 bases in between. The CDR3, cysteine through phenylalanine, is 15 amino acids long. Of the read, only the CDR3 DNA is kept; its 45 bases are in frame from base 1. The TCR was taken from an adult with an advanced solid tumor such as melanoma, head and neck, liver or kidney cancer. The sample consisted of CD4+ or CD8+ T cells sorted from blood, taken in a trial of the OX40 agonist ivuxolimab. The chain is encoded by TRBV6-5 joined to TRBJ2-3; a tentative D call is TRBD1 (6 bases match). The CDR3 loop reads CASSGTTAFTDTQYF. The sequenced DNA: TGTGCCAGCAGCGGGACAACCGCTTTCACAGATACGCAGTATTTT.